Many counts were recorded for the clone carrying this T cell receptor beta chain. Its antigen is undetermined. TCR beta libraries were prepared from cDNA with unique molecular identifiers. TCRdb passed the PCR reads through MiXCR, listing each CDR3 protein once. The table includes fewer than 850,000 distinct CDR3 sequences, roughly 29% detected once. CDR1 and CDR2 (germline): MGHRA, YSYEKL. Trimming shortened V by 1 base and J by 7 bases, and 5 bases separated the two germline ends. The CDR3 contains 12 residues. These data originate in a study of post-analysis software for immune sequencing data. Study-level findings and limits: In multiple sclerosis, normalized Chao1 diversity was significantly below that of controls. Among roughly 5 TRBV segments more frequent in patients than controls were TRBV5-6, TRBV5-1 and TRBV20-1.

The sequence came from a girl aged 10-17 years with multiple sclerosis. The chain is built from TRBV4-1 and TRBJ1-5, with D uncertain. Sequences were obtained from blood. The CDR3 nucleotides are TGCGCCAGCAGCCAAGGAGGGCAGCCCCAGCATTTT. Translated: CASSQGGQPQHF.